This TCR beta chain stems from a study of cytomegalovirus exposure and HLA in healthy donors. Turning to the study itself: Ancestry clustering placed around four fifths of about 400 genotyped donors in the Caucasian-associated cluster.

The primer mix had 60 Vbeta and 13 Jbeta primers. The repertoire was sequenced with immunoSEQ multiplex PCR; TCRdb's copy has only in-frame clones and lacks some. The data contain approximately 100,000 clones, roughly 79% of them singletons. CDR3 length equals 13 residues. The V gene end was trimmed by 5 bases and the J gene end by 2 bases; junction bases not matched to a gene: 6. Germline V gene data show CDR1 as GTSNPN and CDR2 as SVGIG (reference sequence). Overall study findings and caveats: Certain indistinguishable V segments, among them TRBV6-2 and TRBV6-3, were excluded. TCR beta V- and J-gene trimming, according to a later analysis, was linked to a missense DCLRE1C variant. Confirmation was obtained in vitro that a few CMV-associated chains are specific for CMV antigens.

Note on this clone: No antigen is known for it.

Specimen: PBMCs. The origin of this receptor is a middle-aged man in good health and CMV-seronegative. V usage is TRBV30 and J usage is TRBJ2-7; 7 bases match TRBD2. In nucleotides, the CDR3 is TGTGCCTGGGCCCCGACTAGCCCCTACGAGCAGTACTTC. Its translation: CAWAPTSPYEQYF.